These T cell receptor beta chains were read from a single sample in a study of blood T cell repertoires in COVID-19. The protocol was immunoSEQ multiplex PCR, while the TCRdb copy is restricted to in-frame clones and leaves out a portion. In the table there are hundreds of thousands of clones, more than 85% of which are singletons. The sample taken for sequencing was PBMCs or T cells enriched from blood (not recorded which). These receptors were taken from a woman younger than 45 who had recovered from COVID-19. CDR3s include the opening cysteine and the closing phenylalanine or tryptophan. Each record gives: D gene, clone size, V gene, J gene, CDR3 protein, CDR3 DNA. D genes are given only for firm matches. The size of a clone is reported for some rows only, either as once, few or many, or as a class for expanded clones.

d_call: -
clone_size: -
v_call: TRBV5-1
j_call: TRBJ2-1
cdr3_aa: CASSPPRGAYPEQFF
cdr3_nt: TGCGCCAGCAGCCCCCCCCGGGGGGCTTACCCTGAGCAGTTCTTC

d_call: -
clone_size: -
v_call: TRBV7-2
j_call: TRBJ2-1
cdr3_aa: CASSLALLSYNEQFF
cdr3_nt: TGTGCCAGCAGCTTAGCCTTACTATCTTACAATGAGCAGTTCTTC

d_call: -
clone_size: -
v_call: TRBV2
j_call: TRBJ2-5
cdr3_aa: CASWRREEETQYF
cdr3_nt: TGTGCCAGCTGGCGCAGGGAGGAGGAGACCCAGTACTTC

d_call: -
clone_size: -
v_call: TRBV5-4
j_call: TRBJ1-1
cdr3_aa: CASSSVRDINTEAFF
cdr3_nt: TGTGCCAGCAGCTCTGTGAGGGACATCAACACTGAAGCTTTCTTT

d_call: TRBD1
clone_size: -
v_call: TRBV5-4
j_call: TRBJ2-7
cdr3_aa: CASSGGQGPLYEQYF
cdr3_nt: TGTGCCAGCAGCGGGGGACAGGGGCCGCTCTACGAGCAGTACTTC

d_call: -
clone_size: -
v_call: TRBV12-2
j_call: TRBJ1-5
cdr3_aa: CASPGSNSNQPQHF
cdr3_nt: TGTGCCTCCCCGGGGTCGAATAGCAATCAGCCCCAGCATTTT

d_call: TRBD2
clone_size: -
v_call: TRBV11-2
j_call: TRBJ2-1
cdr3_aa: CASSPFSGGPYNEQFF
cdr3_nt: TGTGCCAGCAGCCCCTTTAGCGGGGGGCCCTACAATGAGCAGTTCTTC

d_call: TRBD1
clone_size: -
v_call: TRBV15
j_call: TRBJ2-1
cdr3_aa: CATSRAGTGSNEQFF
cdr3_nt: TGTGCCACCAGCAGAGCTGGGACAGGGTCGAATGAGCAGTTCTTC

d_call: TRBD2
clone_size: -
v_call: TRBV6-1
j_call: TRBJ2-3
cdr3_aa: CASSVGRTSGGTDTQYF
cdr3_nt: TGTGCCAGCAGTGTTGGCCGGACTAGCGGGGGCACAGATACGCAGTATTTT

d_call: -
clone_size: -
v_call: TRBV9
j_call: TRBJ2-4
cdr3_aa: CASRLLAGAALQGNIQYF
cdr3_nt: TGTGCCAGCAGGCTATTAGCAGGGGCGGCTCTACAGGGAAACATTCAGTACTTC

d_call: TRBD1
clone_size: once
v_call: TRBV29-1
j_call: TRBJ1-2
cdr3_aa: CSVLGQGAFNYGYTF
cdr3_nt: TGCAGCGTTCTAGGACAGGGGGCGTTTAACTATGGCTACACCTTC

d_call: -
clone_size: -
v_call: TRBV7-9
j_call: TRBJ1-1
cdr3_aa: CASSLETQMGGTEAFF
cdr3_nt: TGTGCCAGCAGCTTAGAAACCCAGATGGGGGGCACTGAAGCTTTCTTT

d_call: -
clone_size: -
v_call: TRBV7-2
j_call: TRBJ1-2
cdr3_aa: CASSFSGRANYGYTF
cdr3_nt: TGTGCCAGCAGCTTTTCAGGGCGCGCCAACTATGGCTACACCTTC

d_call: -
clone_size: -
v_call: TRBV7-9
j_call: TRBJ1-4
cdr3_aa: CASSFRQAVTNEKLFF
cdr3_nt: TGTGCCAGCAGCTTCCGACAGGCCGTGACTAATGAAAAACTGTTTTTT

d_call: -
clone_size: -
v_call: TRBV7-4
j_call: TRBJ1-1
cdr3_aa: CASSSLQGNTEAFF
cdr3_nt: TGTGCCAGCAGCTCCCTACAGGGGAACACTGAAGCTTTCTTT

d_call: -
clone_size: once
v_call: TRBV7-2
j_call: TRBJ1-6
cdr3_aa: CASSLDPGAGSPLHF
cdr3_nt: TGTGCCAGCAGCTTAGATCCAGGGGCAGGCTCACCCCTCCACTTT

d_call: TRBD1
clone_size: -
v_call: TRBV5-4
j_call: TRBJ1-2
cdr3_aa: CASSPERTGFSEGYTF
cdr3_nt: TGTGCCAGCAGCCCTGAGCGGACAGGGTTTTCCGAAGGCTACACCTTC

d_call: TRBD2
clone_size: -
v_call: TRBV24-1
j_call: TRBJ2-1
cdr3_aa: CATSALGTSGYNEQFF
cdr3_nt: TGTGCCACCAGTGCCCTCGGGACTAGCGGATACAATGAGCAGTTCTTC

d_call: -
clone_size: -
v_call: TRBV6-2/TRBV6-3
j_call: TRBJ1-2
cdr3_aa: CASSSTGYLSYTF
cdr3_nt: TGTGCCAGCAGCTCGACAGGATATTTGAGCTACACCTTC

d_call: TRBD2
clone_size: -
v_call: TRBV7-2
j_call: TRBJ2-7
cdr3_aa: CASSLGRDSGTKRYEQYF
cdr3_nt: TGTGCCAGCAGCTTAGGACGGGATTCCGGGACTAAGCGGTACGAGCAGTACTTC

d_call: -
clone_size: -
v_call: TRBV6-1
j_call: TRBJ2-3
cdr3_aa: CASSAGPASVSTDTQYF
cdr3_nt: TGTGCCAGCAGTGCGGGTCCGGCTAGCGTCTCGACAGATACGCAGTATTTT

d_call: -
clone_size: -
v_call: TRBV30
j_call: TRBJ1-5
cdr3_aa: CAWSMTLGGGNQPQHF
cdr3_nt: TGTGCCTGGAGTATGACCCTCGGGGGGGGGAATCAGCCCCAGCATTTT

d_call: -
clone_size: once
v_call: TRBV28
j_call: TRBJ1-5
cdr3_aa: CASSVTRGKQLNQPQHF
cdr3_nt: TGTGCCAGCAGCGTGACCCGGGGGAAACAGCTCAATCAGCCCCAGCATTTT

d_call: TRBD1
clone_size: -
v_call: TRBV19
j_call: TRBJ2-2
cdr3_aa: CASNQQGAEGELFF
cdr3_nt: TGTGCCAGTAATCAACAGGGGGCGGAAGGGGAGCTGTTTTTT

d_call: -
clone_size: -
v_call: TRBV2
j_call: TRBJ2-7
cdr3_aa: CASSGREQYF
cdr3_nt: TGTGCCAGCAGTGGTAGAGAGCAGTACTTC

d_call: -
clone_size: -
v_call: TRBV10-1
j_call: TRBJ2-1
cdr3_aa: CASSEGVSDSYNEQFF
cdr3_nt: TGCGCCAGCAGTGAGGGGGTCTCGGACAGTTACAATGAGCAGTTCTTC

d_call: TRBD1
clone_size: few
v_call: TRBV14
j_call: TRBJ2-1
cdr3_aa: CASSQGQGVYNEQFF
cdr3_nt: TGTGCCAGCAGCCAAGGGCAGGGGGTTTACAATGAGCAGTTCTTC

d_call: TRBD1
clone_size: -
v_call: TRBV9
j_call: TRBJ2-7
cdr3_aa: CASSAATGGFDYEQYF
cdr3_nt: TGTGCCAGCAGCGCGGCGACAGGGGGCTTCGACTACGAGCAGTACTTC

d_call: -
clone_size: -
v_call: TRBV5-1
j_call: TRBJ1-2
cdr3_aa: CASSNYAGVAYGYTF
cdr3_nt: TGCGCCAGCAGCAATTACGCGGGGGTGGCCTATGGCTACACCTTC

d_call: -
clone_size: -
v_call: TRBV2
j_call: TRBJ1-1
cdr3_aa: CASHGLTRNTEAFF
cdr3_nt: TGTGCCAGCCATGGACTGACAAGGAACACTGAAGCTTTCTTT

d_call: TRBD1
clone_size: -
v_call: TRBV25-1
j_call: TRBJ1-2
cdr3_aa: CASSVTGTETAGYTF
cdr3_nt: TGTGCCAGCAGTGTCACGGGGACAGAGACCGCCGGCTACACCTTC

d_call: -
clone_size: -
v_call: TRBV5-5
j_call: TRBJ1-1
cdr3_aa: CASSNLGRVHTEAFF
cdr3_nt: TGTGCCAGCAGCAACCTGGGGAGGGTGCACACTGAAGCTTTCTTT

d_call: -
clone_size: -
v_call: TRBV29-1
j_call: TRBJ1-1
cdr3_aa: CSAGAGLNTEAFF
cdr3_nt: TGCAGCGCCGGAGCGGGGCTGAACACTGAAGCTTTCTTT

d_call: -
clone_size: -
v_call: TRBV5-1
j_call: TRBJ2-7
cdr3_aa: CASGDSNEQYF
cdr3_nt: TGCGCCAGCGGGGACTCCAACGAGCAGTACTTC

d_call: TRBD1
clone_size: -
v_call: TRBV27
j_call: TRBJ2-3
cdr3_aa: CASSPTGQGSTDTQYF
cdr3_nt: TGTGCCAGCAGTCCAACAGGACAGGGAAGCACAGATACGCAGTATTTT

d_call: -
clone_size: once
v_call: TRBV5-4
j_call: TRBJ2-5
cdr3_aa: CASRLQETQYF
cdr3_nt: TGTGCCAGCAGGTTACAAGAGACCCAGTACTTC